This T cell receptor (beta chain) was sequenced during a study of cytomegalovirus exposure and HLA in healthy donors (dated by TCRdb to 2016 to 2017). General notes on the study: An earlier analysis of approximately 590 of the donors reported 250 to 300 Gb of sequence data and 100 million to 130 million unique TCR beta sequences from some 180 million T cells. An early release covering around 630 HLA-typed donors comprised roughly 300 gigabases of sequencing data and 65 million to 100 million unique TCR sequences. The genetic ancestry cluster associated with self-reported Caucasian donors included 70% to 85% of the roughly 400 genotyped donors. The study was designed to test whether signatures of past pathogen exposure could be identified by cataloging public T cell receptors. The study used immunosequencing to profile the T cell repertoires of 666 subjects and linked those repertoires to cytomegalovirus serostatus. Along with the approximately 650-subject first cohort, a separate validation cohort of more than 90 different subjects was used. To predict cytomegalovirus infection status, the study brought together high-throughput TCR immunosequencing, statistical association of individual TCRs with disease status, and machine learning. A later analysis re-examined previously published TCR beta repertoires from around 670 donors and added high-resolution HLA genotyping to investigate patterns of TCR occurrence. Rather than drawing on any new phenotypic data, the later analysis identified candidate immune exposures from TCR beta sequences and the way those sequences occurred across donors. An earlier analysis of roughly 600 of the donors used high-throughput TCR beta sequencing to judge whether each TCR beta V gene segment behaved as functional or pseudogenic. Alongside the repertoire data, information on donor age, sex, ethnicity and CMV serostatus was compiled. A later genetic analysis used genome-wide SNP genotypes for about three fifths of the 666 donors, treating that subset as a discovery cohort. Every repertoire in the discovery cohort had been generated on one and the same sequencing platform. HLA typing included class I and class II loci at four-digit resolution. Typing coverage differed by locus: A, B, C, DRB1 and DQB1 were typed in roughly 620-640 donors, DQA1 in 522, DPA1 in over 600, and DPB1 in about 450. Because of strong linkage in the cohort, roughly five DR-DQ haplotypes were treated as single units for association and clustering. Among 398 genotyped donors of the cohort, an average of approximately 240,000 unique TCR beta nucleotide sequences were sequenced per donor, around a sixth of them non-productive.

Paper-wide results and their limitations: The authors suggested that the approach could potentially be extended to other disease states and immunological phenotypes. CMV serostatus was the only immune exposure information available for the cohort. In a later analysis, TCR association rates were found to vary across HLA loci, with the most associated TCRs seen for DRB1 alleles and the fewest for HLA-C alleles. According to a later genetic analysis, donors in an Asian-associated ancestry cluster had fewer N-insertions in productive TCRs than the approximately 700-donor mean. The classifier was reported to diagnose cytomegalovirus status with high specificity and sensitivity in both the original cohort and the validation cohort. Linkage disequilibrium might explain the correlated functional status among segregating V segments, but an unknown experimental factor could not be excluded. In a later analysis, HLA-associated TCR beta chains were found to be more clonally expanded and to have lower generation probabilities than equally common non-associated chains. In a later analysis, about 16,000 TCR beta sequences were associated with specific HLA alleles at a false discovery rate of 0.05. Some IMGT-functional V segments, including TRBV6-2 and TRBV6-3, could not be told apart with the 87-base-pair reads, so those segments were excluded. The earlier analysis of approximately 540 of the donors excluded 15 to 20 rarely observed V segments, including chromosome 9 orphons, because counts were too low. An association between a missense DCLRE1C variant and V-gene and J-gene trimming of TCR beta chains was found in a later genetic analysis and replicated in an independent cohort. According to a later analysis, most CMV-associated TCR beta chains appeared to be HLA-restricted, and the HLA associations seemed to be driven largely by CMV exposure. In this cohort, only TCR beta chains were sequenced, and detectable features were limited by the absence of alpha or paired-chain data. When HLA alleles, especially DR and DQ, strongly co-occurred, attributing TCR associations to individual alleles was difficult. Because some donors lacked HLA typing at each locus, the association tests relied only on the typed subset. In the study, around 150 TCR beta chains were listed as associated with cytomegalovirus. While some public TCRs were present in many individuals, most TCR sequences turned up only very rarely across donors. A cluster of highly shared sequence variants was judged likely to represent a technical artifact of the sequencing pipeline. A few of the identified cytomegalovirus-associated TCR beta chains were confirmed in vitro to be specific for cytomegalovirus antigens. A later analysis reported that several top co-occurrence clusters appeared linked to parvovirus B19, influenza, CMV and Epstein-Barr virus. In an earlier analysis of some 550 of the donors, most TCR beta V segments were observed in productive rearrangements about 87% or about 30% of the time, broadly matching IMGT annotations. A further reported finding was that TCR beta sequences accurately predicted the HLA-A and HLA-B alleles for most subjects in the first cohort. The presence/absence analyses assumed that sequencing depth was roughly uniform across donors, and that assumption may not be true.

As concerns this clone: Its antigen is currently not known. Qualities for individual bases were not recorded, and no much larger clone is one base off.

Cut back by 2 bases and 7 bases, the V and J ends lie 11 bases apart. The CDR3 sequence holds 13 residues, the cysteine and phenylalanine included. The only DNA kept is the CDR3, 39 bases in frame from the first base. Sequences MGHDK (CDR1) and SYGVNS (CDR2) are obtained from the germline V gene. The library was produced with the immunoSEQ multiplex PCR assay. For the multiplex PCR, a mixture combining 60 forward primers for TCR Vbeta segments and 13 reverse primers for TCR Jbeta segments was used. The CDR3 region of rearranged TCR beta genes was amplified from genomic DNA with a multiplex PCR assay. Amplified TCR beta libraries were sequenced as 87-base-pair reads on the Illumina HiSeq System. In the paper's pipeline: A later analysis tallied 75 million to 95 million unique TCR beta chains across the 550 to 850 repertoires, and some 12 million of those chains were shared by two or more donors. Raw reads were error-corrected and collapsed into unique sequences with a nearest-neighbor algorithm that merged closely related sequences to remove PCR and sequencing errors. To assign V, D and J gene segments, CDR3 sequences were aligned to IMGT reference sequences. For a sequence to be retained, at least a six-nucleotide match to both a V gene segment and a J gene segment was required. A rearrangement counted as productive if the CDR3 had no stop codons and remained in frame with V and J, and every other rearrangement counted as non-productive. CDR3 was defined according to IMGT convention as the region running from the second conserved V-encoded cysteine to the conserved J-encoded phenylalanine. Sequences without an unambiguous match to a single V gene segment were excluded from the earlier analysis of over 500 of the donors. An earlier analysis of several hundred of the donors called V segments functional above 56.7% productive rearrangements and segregating when the between-donor standard deviation exceeded 5%. A statistical classification framework was built to diagnose cytomegalovirus status from the catalog of TCR beta chain sequences. In a later analysis, TCR nucleotide sequences were compared against IMGT/GENE-DB human TR gene sequences so that V and J genes could be assigned. Using the TCRdist pipeline, a later analysis assigned CDR3 sequences along with most-parsimonious VDJ recombination scenarios. In a later analysis, each TCR beta chain was defined by its CDR3 amino acid sequence together with its V-gene family, and reads lacking a unique V-gene family were excluded. To address suspected cross-contamination and a sequencing artifact, a later analysis removed a few hundred highly shared, low-generation-probability nucleotide sequences. For each public chain, a later analysis derived a clonal expansion index from normalized ranks of inferred template counts within each repertoire. Generation probabilities in a later analysis came from a VDJ recombination model fitted to out-of-frame rearrangements, and those results were checked against IGoR. In a later analysis, hypergeometric tests were used to score TCR-TCR, TCR-HLA and TCR-CMV co-occurrence, with a repertoire-size bias correction applied to TCR pairs. In a later analysis, false discovery rates were estimated by permuting HLA or CMV assignments 20 times. A later analysis grouped co-occurring TCRs with DBSCAN, adding TCRdist sequence similarity when clustering within HLA-allele-positive subsets. Co-occurrence clustering excluded repertoires with fewer than 30,000 or more than 120,000 public chains, plus five with anomalous nucleotide sharing. Held by TCRdb, this immuneACCESS table contains in-frame sequences only and omits some clones. Under half of the omission traces to an unresolved V gene where checked; the cause of the rest is unknown. That table furnishes V, J and clone size, whereas the DNA furnished D and trimming. This sample gives 90,000 to 120,000 clones in total; roughly 76% of them show up just once. The ten largest clonotypes hold about 2.5% of the sample.

In total, over 600 healthy bone marrow donors made up the cohort. Cohort members were all nominally healthy when sampled, although unrecorded immune exposures were likely present. The donor tested CMV seronegative and was one of the 352 seronegative cohort members. A peripheral blood sample was collected from each donor, and TCR beta sequencing was performed on peripheral blood mononuclear cells. The Qiagen DNeasy Blood Extraction Kit was used to extract genomic DNA from the blood cell samples. The sequence joins TRBV25-1 to TRBJ2-5; TRBD1 is possibly the D segment (5 matching bases). The sample taken for sequencing was PBMCs. The clonotype comes from a young man in good health and CMV-seronegative. For the CDR3, the sequence is CASSENRQPTQYF. The DNA sequence is as follows: TGTGCCAGCAGTGAAAATCGACAGCCGACCCAGTACTTC.